The rows below give T cell receptor beta chains drawn from one sample of a study of OX40 agonist ivuxolimab in advanced cancers. The method was immunoSEQ multiplex PCR; TCRdb's version includes in-frame clones alone and lacks a portion of them. The data hold roughly 15,000 clones, with roughly four fifths observed a single time. The sequencing here drew on CD4+ or CD8+ T cells sorted from blood, taken in a trial of the OX40 agonist ivuxolimab. Receptors were obtained from an adult with an advanced solid tumor such as melanoma, head and neck, liver or kidney cancer. The CDR3 runs from the conserved cysteine through the conserved F or W. A D gene is named only where the DNA matches it firmly. Expanded clones get a size class; other rows say once, few or many, or leave the size out.

d_call: TRBD1; v_call: TRBV10-1; j_call: TRBJ2-2; clone_size: NA; cdr3_aa: CASGDREEVGELFF; cdr3_nt: TGCGCCAGCGGGGACAGGGAAGAAGTCGGGGAGCTGTTTTTT
d_call: NA; v_call: TRBV2; j_call: TRBJ2-5; clone_size: NA; cdr3_aa: CATHGNPEETQYF; cdr3_nt: TGTGCCACACATGGGAACCCAGAAGAGACCCAGTACTTC
d_call: NA; v_call: TRBV7-2; j_call: TRBJ2-2; clone_size: NA; cdr3_aa: CASSADNTGELFF; cdr3_nt: TGTGCCAGCAGCGCCGACAACACCGGGGAGCTGTTTTTT
d_call: TRBD1; v_call: TRBV5-5; j_call: TRBJ1-3; clone_size: NA; cdr3_aa: CASSRTGAGNTIYF; cdr3_nt: TGTGCCAGCAGCCGGACAGGGGCTGGAAACACCATATATTTT
d_call: NA; v_call: TRBV6-5; j_call: TRBJ1-5; clone_size: NA; cdr3_aa: CASSQYGVSNQPQHF; cdr3_nt: TGTGCCAGCAGCCAATACGGGGTTTCAAATCAGCCCCAGCATTTT
d_call: TRBD1; v_call: TRBV6-5; j_call: TRBJ1-1; clone_size: NA; cdr3_aa: CASSSLQGYTEAFF; cdr3_nt: TGTGCCAGCAGTTCTCTACAGGGGTACACTGAAGCTTTCTTT
d_call: NA; v_call: TRBV19; j_call: TRBJ1-5; clone_size: NA; cdr3_aa: CATSLGFNQPQHF; cdr3_nt: TGTGCCACTTCGCTAGGGTTCAATCAGCCCCAGCATTTT
d_call: TRBD1; v_call: TRBV19; j_call: TRBJ2-5; clone_size: few; cdr3_aa: CASRDRGRGETQYF; cdr3_nt: TGTGCCAGCCGGGACAGGGGGCGGGGGGAGACCCAGTACTTC
d_call: NA; v_call: TRBV29-1; j_call: TRBJ2-3; clone_size: NA; cdr3_aa: CSVIRDNTDTQYF; cdr3_nt: TGCAGCGTGATCCGGGACAACACAGATACGCAGTATTTT
d_call: TRBD2; v_call: TRBV6-1; j_call: TRBJ2-4; clone_size: NA; cdr3_aa: CASSEAPGTTKNIQYF; cdr3_nt: TGTGCCAGCAGTGAGGCCCCCGGGACTACCAAAAACATTCAGTACTTC
d_call: NA; v_call: TRBV7-2; j_call: TRBJ1-4; clone_size: NA; cdr3_aa: CASSLKGSTNEKLFF; cdr3_nt: TGTGCCAGCAGCCTAAAGGGCTCAACTAATGAAAAACTGTTTTTT
d_call: NA; v_call: TRBV5-4; j_call: TRBJ2-5; clone_size: NA; cdr3_aa: CASSLGTPLGQQYF; cdr3_nt: TGTGCCAGCAGCTTGGGGACTCCACTTGGGCAGCAGTACTTC
d_call: TRBD2; v_call: TRBV19; j_call: TRBJ2-7; clone_size: NA; cdr3_aa: CASSSGGSGGRNEQYF; cdr3_nt: TGTGCCAGTAGTTCTGGTGGGAGCGGGGGTAGGAACGAGCAGTACTTC
d_call: NA; v_call: TRBV28; j_call: TRBJ1-1; clone_size: NA; cdr3_aa: CASSSTMRTEAFF; cdr3_nt: TGTGCCAGCAGTTCCACGATGAGGACTGAAGCTTTCTTT
d_call: TRBD1; v_call: TRBV28; j_call: TRBJ2-7; clone_size: NA; cdr3_aa: CASSPGTASSYEQYF; cdr3_nt: TGTGCCAGCAGCCCCGGGACAGCGAGCTCCTACGAGCAGTACTTC
d_call: TRBD2; v_call: TRBV5-4; j_call: TRBJ2-5; clone_size: NA; cdr3_aa: CASSLGLAGKETQYF; cdr3_nt: TGTGCCAGCAGCTTGGGACTAGCGGGGAAAGAGACCCAGTACTTC
d_call: NA; v_call: TRBV9; j_call: TRBJ2-3; clone_size: once; cdr3_aa: CASSVGPTSTDTQYF; cdr3_nt: TGTGCCAGCAGCGTAGGTCCTACTAGCACAGATACGCAGTATTTT
d_call: TRBD2; v_call: TRBV18; j_call: TRBJ2-1; clone_size: NA; cdr3_aa: CASSLGLAGNNEQFF; cdr3_nt: TGTGCCAGCTCACTGGGACTAGCGGGAAACAATGAGCAGTTCTTC
d_call: NA; v_call: TRBV7-7; j_call: TRBJ2-7; clone_size: once; cdr3_aa: CASSFFRGDYEQYF; cdr3_nt: TGTGCCAGCAGCTTTTTCAGGGGCGACTACGAGCAGTACTTC
d_call: NA; v_call: TRBV10-3; j_call: TRBJ2-6; clone_size: NA; cdr3_aa: CAISDSSGANVLTF; cdr3_nt: TGTGCCATCAGTGATTCCTCTGGGGCCAACGTCCTGACTTTC
d_call: TRBD1; v_call: TRBV11-1; j_call: TRBJ1-1; clone_size: NA; cdr3_aa: CASSQNRGANTEAFF; cdr3_nt: TGTGCCAGCAGCCAAAACAGGGGCGCCAACACTGAAGCTTTCTTT
d_call: TRBD1; v_call: TRBV5-4; j_call: TRBJ2-5; clone_size: NA; cdr3_aa: CASSPDRGQETQYF; cdr3_nt: TGTGCCAGCAGCCCCGACAGGGGGCAAGAGACCCAGTACTTC
d_call: NA; v_call: TRBV5-6; j_call: TRBJ1-5; clone_size: NA; cdr3_aa: CASSQNRGNQPQHF; cdr3_nt: TGTGCCAGCAGCCAGAACAGGGGCAATCAGCCCCAGCATTTT
d_call: NA; v_call: TRBV19; j_call: TRBJ2-3; clone_size: NA; cdr3_aa: CASREALSTDTQYF; cdr3_nt: TGTGCCAGTAGGGAAGCGTTGAGCACAGATACGCAGTATTTT
d_call: TRBD1; v_call: TRBV7-2; j_call: TRBJ1-2; clone_size: once; cdr3_aa: CASTMGQTFGYTF; cdr3_nt: TGTGCCAGCACCATGGGACAGACCTTTGGCTACACCTTC
d_call: TRBD1; v_call: TRBV7-8; j_call: TRBJ1-1; clone_size: NA; cdr3_aa: CASSLVGQGGMNTEAFF; cdr3_nt: TGTGCCAGCAGCTTAGTAGGACAGGGGGGCATGAACACTGAAGCTTTCTTT
d_call: NA; v_call: TRBV6-1; j_call: TRBJ1-1; clone_size: NA; cdr3_aa: CASRIRGMNTEAFF; cdr3_nt: TGTGCCAGCAGAATAAGGGGTATGAACACTGAAGCTTTCTTT
d_call: NA; v_call: TRBV28; j_call: TRBJ2-2; clone_size: NA; cdr3_aa: CASSLSARATGELFF; cdr3_nt: TGTGCCAGCAGTCTAAGCGCTAGGGCCACCGGGGAGCTGTTTTTT
d_call: TRBD1; v_call: TRBV28; j_call: TRBJ1-2; clone_size: NA; cdr3_aa: CASLTGGFGGYTF; cdr3_nt: TGTGCCAGCCTGACAGGGGGCTTTGGAGGCTACACCTTC
d_call: NA; v_call: TRBV9; j_call: TRBJ1-2; clone_size: NA; cdr3_aa: CASSADAFYGYTF; cdr3_nt: TGTGCCAGCAGCGCCGACGCGTTTTATGGCTACACCTTC
d_call: NA; v_call: TRBV20-1; j_call: TRBJ2-1; clone_size: NA; cdr3_aa: CSAIRGAEQFF; cdr3_nt: TGCAGTGCTATCAGGGGGGCTGAGCAGTTCTTC